The next 23 T cell receptor beta chains were all read from a single sample in a study of cytomegalovirus exposure and HLA in healthy donors. Assay: immunoSEQ multiplex PCR; the TCRdb copy retains only in-frame clones and omits some. The sample comprises about 130,000 clones, about 90% of which are singletons, and 1.4% rests with the top ten. Sequenced input: PBMCs. These receptors were collected from a man under 40 in good health and CMV-seronegative.

The V call is TRBV18, the J call TRBJ1-1; 7 bases are a match to TRBD1. Germline assignment: CDR1 KGHSH and CDR2 LQKENI. V dropped 4 bases and J dropped 4; count of bases not matched to a gene: 6. The CDR3 sequence is 14 residues long. CDR3 DNA: TGTGCCAGCTCACTACAGGGGTACGGCACTGAAGCTTTCTTT. It encodes CASSLQGYGTEAFF.

The V gene is TRBV30, the J gene TRBJ2-3; 13 positions agree with TRBD2. Looked up from germline, CDR1 is GTSNPN and CDR2 is SVGIG (reference sequence). J lost 6 bases, V lost 1 base, and 4 bases had no gene match. The CDR3 sequence is 15 residues long. CDR3 in DNA: TGTGCCTGGAGTGCGGGACTAGCGGGAACTGATACGCAGTATTTT. This gives the protein CAWSAGLAGTDTQYF.

The chain uses TRBV2 and TRBJ1-3, with 8 bases identical to TRBD1. This CDR3 comprises 16 residues. Per germline, CDR1 SNHLY and CDR2 FYNNEI. With 6 bases clipped from V and 3 bases from J, the junction kept 10 bases outside the gene matches. This CDR3 reads CASSSSGQGGGNTIYF. CDR3 nucleotides: TGTGCCAGCAGCTCAAGCGGACAGGGCGGTGGAAACACCATATATTTT.

V is TRBV9 and J is TRBJ2-1, with 11 bases lining up with TRBD2. The V gene's germline CDR1 is SGDLS and CDR2 YYNGEE. Trimming at V came to 7 bases and at J to 5 bases, leaving 8 bases not matched to a gene. CDR3 length: 15 residues. The CDR3 protein is CASRPPGLADNEQFF. The CDR3 bases are TGTGCCAGCCGACCCCCGGGACTAGCGGACAATGAGCAGTTCTTC.

This clone was counted between two and nine times. The V gene is TRBV18, the J gene TRBJ1-1; 9 nucleotides match TRBD1. Germline CDR1 and CDR2: KGHSH and LQKENI. J lost 10 bases, V lost 2 bases, and 8 bases had no gene match. The CDR3 contains 14 residues. This CDR3 is CASSPRDRAVVAFF. CDR3 sequence (DNA): TGTGCCAGCTCACCAAGGGACAGGGCGGTTGTAGCTTTCTTT.

The CDR3 sequence: CATSSSGGSDTQYF. Written as DNA, the CDR3 is TGTGCCACCAGCAGCAGCGGGGGATCAGATACGCAGTATTTT. The V gene is TRBV15, the J gene TRBJ2-3, with 8 bases fitting TRBD2. Per germline, CDR1 LNHNV and CDR2 YYDKDF (reference sequence). V lost 3 bases, J lost 4 bases, and 3 bases stayed unmatched. The CDR3 totals 14 residues. Looking up the rest from reference TRBV15 and TRBJ2-3 gives the full variable domain: DAMVIQNPRYQVTQFGKPVTLSCSQTLNHNVMYWYQQKSSQAPKLLFHYYDKDFNNEADTPDNFQSRRPNTSFCFLDIRSPGLGDTAMYLCATSSSGGSDTQYFGPGTRLTVL.

CDR3 protein: CAWSQGVFVEETQYF. DNA for the CDR3: TGTGCCTGGAGCCAGGGGGTATTCGTAGAGGAGACCCAGTACTTC. This rearrangement joins TRBV30 to TRBJ2-5; 7 bases line up with TRBD1. Germline trimming cut 3 bases from V and 5 bases from J; bases unmatched to any gene: 12. Germline V lookup: CDR1 GTSNPN, CDR2 SVGIG (reference sequence). The CDR3 runs 15 residues.

V gene TRBV7-2 combines with J gene TRBJ2-5; D not resolved. Trimming removed 5 bases from V and 4 bases from J, with 8 bases in between. CDR1 and CDR2 (germline): SGHTA, FQGNSA. This CDR3 has 12 residues. CDR3 sequence reads: CASSAAAETQYF. For the CDR3, the DNA is TGTGCCAGCAGCGCGGCGGCAGAGACCCAGTACTTC.

This chain links TRBV5-6 with TRBJ1-2; D might be TRBD1 (5 bases). Germline values: CDR1 SGHDT, CDR2 YYEEEE. Between the trimmed V and J ends, which lost 1 base and 2 bases, there was a span of 12 bases. The CDR3 is 15 residues long. Here the CDR3 reads CASSLFERTNYGYTF. CDR3 bases: TGTGCCAGCAGCTTGTTCGAAAGGACAAACTATGGCTACACCTTC.

The CDR3 coding sequence is TGTGCCAGCAGTTCGCATCCGGGACAGGGGGTCTATGGCTACACCTTC. Translated, it gives CASSSHPGQGVYGYTF. The J gene is TRBJ1-2, the V gene TRBV27; 11 bases agree with TRBD1. This CDR3 contains 16 residues. Per the germline V gene, CDR1 is MNHEY and CDR2 is SMNVEV (reference sequence). V lost 4 bases to trimming and J lost 4 bases; unmatched junction nucleotides: 8.

V usage is TRBV29-1 and J usage is TRBJ2-7; D is possibly TRBD2 (8 bases). The CDR3 is 16 residues long. V lost 4 bases and J lost 5, with 24 bases in between. CDR1 and CDR2 (germline): SQVTM, ANQGSEA. CDR3 amino acids: CSVVTGVAGTGDEQYF. In nucleotides, the CDR3 is TGCAGCGTTGTAACAGGGGTAGCGGGGACCGGGGACGAGCAGTACTTC.

The chain has TRBV6-6 and TRBJ2-1; 9 bases line up with TRBD2. CDR3 size: 15 residues. V dropped 2 bases and J dropped 9; count of bases not matched to a gene: 8. Germline CDR1 reads MNHNY; CDR2 reads SVGAGI (reference sequence). CDR3 in DNA: TGTGCCAGCAGTTACGTCGCGGGAGGGTCTAGTGAGCAGTTCTTC. The encoded protein is CASSYVAGGSSEQFF.

V is TRBV27 and J is TRBJ2-6, with a possible D match to TRBD1 (5 bases). Germline CDR1 and CDR2: MNHEY and SMNVEV (reference sequence). V lost 0 bases and J 5 bases, leaving 8 bases between the germline ends. The CDR3 length is 15 residues. CDR3 loop: CASSLSRGWANVLTF. Here the CDR3 DNA reads TGTGCCAGCAGTTTATCAAGGGGCTGGGCCAACGTCCTGACTTTC.

Only a few counts were recorded for this clone. The genes are TRBV5-1 and TRBJ1-5, with 7 bases aligning to TRBD1. Germline V CDR1 and CDR2: SGHRS, YFSETQ. This CDR3 spans 14 amino acids. V trimming: 0 bases; J trimming: 9 bases; junction bases outside the gene matches: 6. Written as DNA, the CDR3 is TGCGCCAGCAGCTTGGAAAGACAGGGCTCGCCCCAGCATTTT. It yields the protein CASSLERQGSPQHF.

This chain links TRBV7-9 with TRBJ2-7, with 9 bases aligning to TRBD2. Trimming removed 1 base from V and 6 bases from J; junction bases left unmatched: 4. Germline V gene sequence: CDR1 SEHNR, CDR2 FQNEAQ (reference sequence). CDR3 length equals 14 residues. CDR3 sequence (DNA): TGTGCCAGCAGCTTAGGTCCTAGCGGGACCGAGCAGTACTTC. It translates to CASSLGPSGTEQYF.

The V gene is TRBV29-1, the J gene TRBJ2-7, with D perhaps TRBD2 (5 bases). Trimming removed 3 bases from V and 3 bases from J, with 6 bases in between. Germline-derived CDR1 and CDR2 are SQVTM and ANQGSEA. The CDR3 sequence is 11 residues long. CDR3: CSVEDFYEQYF. DNA for the CDR3: TGCAGCGTTGAGGACTTCTACGAGCAGTACTTC.

V is TRBV9 and J is TRBJ2-5; weak D call: TRBD2 (5 bases). This CDR3 spans 14 amino acids. Germline CDR1 is SGDLS and CDR2 is YYNGEE. Trimming pared 0 bases from V and 3 bases from J, leaving 9 bases between. Written as DNA, the CDR3 is TGTGCCAGCAGCGTAGGAATAGCGAAAGAGACCCAGTACTTC. Its translation is CASSVGIAKETQYF.

The chain employs TRBV4-1 and TRBJ1-5; a possible D gene is TRBD1 (5 bases). The CDR3 spans 16 residues. Germline assignment: CDR1 MGHRA and CDR2 YSYEKL. Trimming removed 3 bases from V and 1 base from J, with 13 bases in between. CDR3 coding DNA: TGCGCCAGCAGCCAGAACTTAGGGGAAAGCAATCAGCCCCAGCATTTT. Residues: CASSQNLGESNQPQHF.

The rearrangement joins TRBV13 to TRBJ2-7, with D possibly being TRBD2 (6 bases). V was trimmed by 0 bases and J by 2 bases, leaving 8 bases between them. This CDR3 has 14 amino acids. Germline V gives CDR1 PRHDT, CDR2 FYEKMQ (reference sequence). CDR3 residues: CASSLGGGTYEQYF. The CDR3 bases are TGTGCCAGCAGCTTAGGCGGCGGGACCTACGAGCAGTACTTC.

The chain carries TRBV5-6 and TRBJ2-5; 7 bases line up with TRBD1. Germline CDR1 is SGHDT and CDR2 is YYEEEE. The CDR3 loop spans 16 amino acids. V lost 0 bases, J lost 3 bases, and 8 bases stayed unmatched. As DNA, the CDR3 is TGTGCCAGCAGCTTGGTTCCAGGGCAGGGGGAAGAGACCCAGTACTTC. Encoded protein: CASSLVPGQGEETQYF.

The V gene is TRBV6-6, the J gene TRBJ1-2, with D maybe TRBD1 (5 bases). The V gene lost 7 bases and the J gene lost 8 bases, with 14 bases spanning the gap. The CDR3 spans 12 residues. The germline CDR1 and CDR2 sequences are MNHNY and SVGAGI (reference sequence). The CDR3 region has the DNA TGTGCCAGCACCAACGGAAGGGGCGGCTACACCTTC. This translates into CASTNGRGGYTF.

The chain uses TRBV30 and TRBJ2-5; D might be TRBD1 (6 bases). The germline V gene has CDR1 GTSNPN and CDR2 SVGIG (reference sequence). The CDR3 contains 13 residues. V shed 2 bases and J shed 1 base, with 8 bases lying between them. CDR3 in DNA: TGTGCCTGGAGTACAGGGCCCCAAGAGACCCAGTACTTC. Residues: CAWSTGPQETQYF.

This clone was observed a single time. This chain connects TRBV4-1 to TRBJ2-7; the match to TRBD2 covers 7 bases. The junction had 12 bases not matched to a gene; V was cut back by 4 bases and J by 0 bases. The germline CDR1 and CDR2 sequences are MGHRA and YSYEKL. This CDR3 is built from 17 residues. The CDR3 coding sequence is TGCGCCAGCAGCCCCTCGACTAGCCCGCCAGACTCCTACGAGCAGTACTTC. Translated: CASSPSTSPPDSYEQYF.